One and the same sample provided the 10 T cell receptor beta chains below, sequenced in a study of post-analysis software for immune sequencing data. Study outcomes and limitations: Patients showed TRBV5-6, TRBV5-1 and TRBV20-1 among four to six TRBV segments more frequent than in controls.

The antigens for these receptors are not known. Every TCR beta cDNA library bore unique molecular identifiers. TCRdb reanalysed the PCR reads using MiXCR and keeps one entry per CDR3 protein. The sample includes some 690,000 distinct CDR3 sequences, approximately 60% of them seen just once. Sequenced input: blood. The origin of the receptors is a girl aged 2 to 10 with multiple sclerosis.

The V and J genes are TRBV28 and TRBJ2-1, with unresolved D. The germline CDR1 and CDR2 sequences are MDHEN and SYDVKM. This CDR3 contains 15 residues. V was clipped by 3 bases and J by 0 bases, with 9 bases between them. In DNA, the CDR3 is TGTGCCAGCAGTTTTGTCTTGAGCTCCTACAATGAGCAGTTCTTC. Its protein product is CASSFVLSSYNEQFF.

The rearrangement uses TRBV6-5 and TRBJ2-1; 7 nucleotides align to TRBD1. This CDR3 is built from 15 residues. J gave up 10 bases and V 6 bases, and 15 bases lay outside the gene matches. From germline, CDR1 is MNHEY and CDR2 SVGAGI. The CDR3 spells CASRTSGTAFSEQFF. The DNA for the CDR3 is TGTGCCAGCAGGACCTCGGGGACAGCTTTCTCAGAGCAGTTCTTC.

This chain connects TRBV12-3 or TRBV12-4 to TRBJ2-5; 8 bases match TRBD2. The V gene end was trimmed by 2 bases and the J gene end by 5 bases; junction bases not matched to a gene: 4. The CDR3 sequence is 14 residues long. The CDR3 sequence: CASSLYGGRETQYF. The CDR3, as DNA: TGTGCCAGCAGTTTATACGGCGGGAGGGAGACCCAGTACTTC.

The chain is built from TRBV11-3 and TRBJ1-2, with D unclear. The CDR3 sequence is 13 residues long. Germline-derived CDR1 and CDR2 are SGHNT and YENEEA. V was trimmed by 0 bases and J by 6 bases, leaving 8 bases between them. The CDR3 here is CASSLDRRHGYTF. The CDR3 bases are TGTGCCAGCAGCTTAGACAGGCGCCATGGCTACACCTTC. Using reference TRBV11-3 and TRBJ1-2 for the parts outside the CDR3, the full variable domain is EAGVVQSPRYKIIEKKQPVAFWCNPISGHNTLYWYLQNLGQGPELLIRYENEEAVDDSQLPKDRFSAERLKGVDSTLKIQPAELGDSAVYLCASSLDRRHGYTFGSGTRLTVV.

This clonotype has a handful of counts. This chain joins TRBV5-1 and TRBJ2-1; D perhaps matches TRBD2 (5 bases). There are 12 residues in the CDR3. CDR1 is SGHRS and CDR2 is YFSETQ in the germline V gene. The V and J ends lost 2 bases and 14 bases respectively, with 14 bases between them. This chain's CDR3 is CASSFGTGKEFF. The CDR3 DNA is TGCGCCAGCAGCTTTGGCACGGGGAAGGAGTTCTTC.

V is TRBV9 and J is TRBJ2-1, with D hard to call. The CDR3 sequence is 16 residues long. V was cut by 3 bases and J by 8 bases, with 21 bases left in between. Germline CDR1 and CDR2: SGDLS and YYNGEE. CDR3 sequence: CASSASRVGSADEQFF. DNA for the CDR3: TGTGCCAGCAGCGCCAGTCGAGTGGGGTCAGCTGATGAGCAGTTCTTC.

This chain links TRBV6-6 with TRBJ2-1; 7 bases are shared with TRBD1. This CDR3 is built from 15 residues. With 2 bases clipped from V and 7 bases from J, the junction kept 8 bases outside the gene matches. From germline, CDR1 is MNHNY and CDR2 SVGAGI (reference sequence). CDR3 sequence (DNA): TGTGCCAGCAGTTACGGACAGGTCGACCTAAATGAGCAGTTCTTC. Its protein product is CASSYGQVDLNEQFF.

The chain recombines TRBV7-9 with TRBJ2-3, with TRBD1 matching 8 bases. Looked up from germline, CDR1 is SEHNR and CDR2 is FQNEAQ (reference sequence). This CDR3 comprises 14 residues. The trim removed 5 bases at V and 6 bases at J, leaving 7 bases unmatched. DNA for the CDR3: TGTGCCAGCAGCCCCCAGGACAGGGCCGATACGCAGTATTTT. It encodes CASSPQDRADTQYF.

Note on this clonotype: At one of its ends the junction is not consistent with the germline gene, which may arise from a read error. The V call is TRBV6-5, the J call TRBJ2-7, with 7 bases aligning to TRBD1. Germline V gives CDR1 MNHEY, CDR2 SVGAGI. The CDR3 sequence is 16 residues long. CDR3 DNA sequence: TGCGCCAGCAGTTACTGGACAGGTTCGTCCACCTACGGGCAGTACTTC. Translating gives CASSYWTGSSTYGQYF.

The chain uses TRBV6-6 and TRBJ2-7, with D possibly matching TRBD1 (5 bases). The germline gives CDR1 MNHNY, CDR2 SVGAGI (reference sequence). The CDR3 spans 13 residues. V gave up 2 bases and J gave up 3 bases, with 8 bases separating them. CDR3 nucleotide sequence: TGTGCCAGCAGTTACGGGGCAGACTACGAGCAGTACTTC. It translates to CASSYGADYEQYF.